This record looks at one TCR beta chain sequence and its context. The data derive from a study of blood T cell repertoires in COVID-19. Study background: T cells, B-cell-depleted T cells, or PBMCs supplied cDNA or gDNA.

Participant-reported clinical history was the basis for cohort assignment. Exposed study participants had met a COVID-19 case within 2 weeks before entry. Germline CDR1 reads SGHRS; CDR2 reads YFSETQ. This CDR3 comprises 14 residues. V dropped 2 bases and J dropped 6; count of bases not matched to a gene: 5. In the authors' workflow: How many nucleated cells were present was estimated from reference gene primer amplification. Assay: immunoSEQ multiplex PCR; the TCRdb copy retains only in-frame clones and omits some. The V and J calls and the clone size are those of that table, but D and trimming were determined from the DNA. The table lists some 190,000 clones, 80% of them singletons.

The chain joins TRBV5-1 to TRBJ2-7; 10 bases are a match to TRBD1. This sequence originates from a man aged 55-75 years who had been exposed to COVID-19. The material sequenced was PBMCs or T cells enriched from blood (not recorded which). This CDR3 reads CASSFDRGQFEQYF. The DNA of the CDR3 is TGCGCCAGCAGCTTCGACAGGGGGCAGTTCGAGCAGTACTTC. Full variable domain (missing parts from reference TRBV5-1 and TRBJ2-7): KAGVTQTPRYLIKTRGQQVTLSCSPISGHRSVSWYQQTPGQGLQFLFEYFSETQRNKGNFPGRFSGRQFSNSRSEMNVSTLELGDSALYLCASSFDRGQFEQYFGPGTRLTVT.